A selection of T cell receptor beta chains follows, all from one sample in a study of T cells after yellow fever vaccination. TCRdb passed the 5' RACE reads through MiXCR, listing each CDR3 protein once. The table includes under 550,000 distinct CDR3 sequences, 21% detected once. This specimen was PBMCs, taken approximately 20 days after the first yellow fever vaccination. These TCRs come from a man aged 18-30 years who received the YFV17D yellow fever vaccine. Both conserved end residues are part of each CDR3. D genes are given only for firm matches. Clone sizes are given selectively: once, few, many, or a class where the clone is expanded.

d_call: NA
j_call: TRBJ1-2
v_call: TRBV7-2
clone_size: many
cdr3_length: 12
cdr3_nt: TGTGCCAGCAGCCCGACAGCCTATGGCTACACCTTC
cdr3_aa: CASSPTAYGYTF

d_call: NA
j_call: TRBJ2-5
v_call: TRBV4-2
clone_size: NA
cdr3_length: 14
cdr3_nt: TGTGCCAGCAGCCAAGATCTGGTGTGGGCCACCCAGTACTTC
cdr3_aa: CASSQDLVWATQYF

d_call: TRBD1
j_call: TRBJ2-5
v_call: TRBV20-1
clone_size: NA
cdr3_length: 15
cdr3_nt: TGCAGTGCTAGCCCACCCGGGACAGTTAAAGAGACCCAGTACTTC
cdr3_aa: CSASPPGTVKETQYF

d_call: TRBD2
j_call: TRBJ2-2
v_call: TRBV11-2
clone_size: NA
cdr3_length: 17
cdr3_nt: TGTGCCAGCAGCTTATACGGCGGGGGTATTGACACCGGGGAGCTGTTTTTT
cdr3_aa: CASSLYGGGIDTGELFF

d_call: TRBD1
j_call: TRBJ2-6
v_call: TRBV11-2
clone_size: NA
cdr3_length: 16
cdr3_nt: TGTGCCAGCAGCAACCGGGACAGGGCTGGGGCCAACGTCCTGACTTTC
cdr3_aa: CASSNRDRAGANVLTF

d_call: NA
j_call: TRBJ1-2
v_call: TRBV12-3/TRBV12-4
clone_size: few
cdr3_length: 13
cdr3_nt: TGTGCCAGCAGTTTAGGGGGGAGCGATGGCTACACCTTC
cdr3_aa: CASSLGGSDGYTF

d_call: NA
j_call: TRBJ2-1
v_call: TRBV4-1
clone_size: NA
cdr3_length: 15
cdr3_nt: TGCGCCAGCAGCCAAGAGATTCAGGGGGGGAATGAGCAGTTCTTC
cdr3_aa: CASSQEIQGGNEQFF

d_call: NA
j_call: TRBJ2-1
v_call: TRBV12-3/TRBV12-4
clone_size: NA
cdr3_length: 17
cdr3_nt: TGTGCCAGCAAGGGGTCCCAAACAGGGAGCTCCTACAATGAGCAGTTCTTC
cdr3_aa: CASKGSQTGSSYNEQFF

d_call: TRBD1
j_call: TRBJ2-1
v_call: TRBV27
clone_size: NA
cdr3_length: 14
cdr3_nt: TGTGCCAGCAGTATCGGGACAGATACGAATGAGCAGTTCTTC
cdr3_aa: CASSIGTDTNEQFF

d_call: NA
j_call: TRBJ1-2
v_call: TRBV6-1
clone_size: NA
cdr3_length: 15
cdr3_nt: TGTGCCAGCAGTGAAGTTGAGGTTGGATCATATGGCTACACCTTC
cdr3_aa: CASSEVEVGSYGYTF

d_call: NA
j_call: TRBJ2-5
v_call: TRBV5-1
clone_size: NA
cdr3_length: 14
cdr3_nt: TGCGCCAGCAGCGGAAGGACAGACCAAGAGACCCAGTACTTC
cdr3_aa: CASSGRTDQETQYF

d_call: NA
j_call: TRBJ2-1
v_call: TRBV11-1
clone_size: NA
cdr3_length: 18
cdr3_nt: TGTGCCAGCAGCTTAGTACCCGGGGCAGGGGGAGGACCCAATGAGCAGTTCTTC
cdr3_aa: CASSLVPGAGGGPNEQFF

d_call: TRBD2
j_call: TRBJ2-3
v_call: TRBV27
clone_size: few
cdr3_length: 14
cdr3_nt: TGTGCCAGCAGGAGCGGGGGGGCGATAGATACGCAGTATTTT
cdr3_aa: CASRSGGAIDTQYF

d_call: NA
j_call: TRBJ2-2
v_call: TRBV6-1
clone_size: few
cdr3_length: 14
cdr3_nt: TGTGCCAGCAGGTCCGGGACATACACCGGGGAGCTGTTTTTT
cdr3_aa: CASRSGTYTGELFF

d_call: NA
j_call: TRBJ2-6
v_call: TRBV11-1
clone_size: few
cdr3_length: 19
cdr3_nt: TGTGCCAGCAGCTTAGATTCAATTGTCGGGGAAACTGGGGCCAACGTCCTGACTTTC
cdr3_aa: CASSLDSIVGETGANVLTF

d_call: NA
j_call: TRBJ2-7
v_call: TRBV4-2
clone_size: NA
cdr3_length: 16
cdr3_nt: TGTGCCAGCAGCCAAGACACGGGACGGGGCTCCTACGAGCAGTACTTC
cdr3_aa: CASSQDTGRGSYEQYF

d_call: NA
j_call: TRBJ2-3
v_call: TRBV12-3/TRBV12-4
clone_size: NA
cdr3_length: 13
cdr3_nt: TGTGCCAGCAGTTTCTCGTTGCGAGATACGCAGTATTTT
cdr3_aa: CASSFSLRDTQYF

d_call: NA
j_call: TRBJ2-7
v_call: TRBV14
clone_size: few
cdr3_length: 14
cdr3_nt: TGTGCCAGCAGGCCCCTGGGACAACCCTACGAGCAGTACTTC
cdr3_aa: CASRPLGQPYEQYF

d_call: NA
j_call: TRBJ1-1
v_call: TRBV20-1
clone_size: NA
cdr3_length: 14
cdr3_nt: TGCAGTGCTAGGTCGGGGGGATTGAACACTGAAGCTTTCTTT
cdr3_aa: CSARSGGLNTEAFF

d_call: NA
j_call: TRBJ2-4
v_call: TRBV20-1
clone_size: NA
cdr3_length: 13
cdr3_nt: TGCAGTGGGTCGGCTAGCCTCCAAAACATTCAGTACTTC
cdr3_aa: CSGSASLQNIQYF

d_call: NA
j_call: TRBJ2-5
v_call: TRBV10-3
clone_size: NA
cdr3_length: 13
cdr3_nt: TGTGCCATCAGTGTCCAGGGCCAAGAGACCCAGTACTTC
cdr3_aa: CAISVQGQETQYF

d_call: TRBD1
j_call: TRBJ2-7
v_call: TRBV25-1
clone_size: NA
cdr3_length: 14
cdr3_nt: TGTGCCAGCAGTCCCCGACAGGGTATCTACGAGCAGTACTTC
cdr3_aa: CASSPRQGIYEQYF

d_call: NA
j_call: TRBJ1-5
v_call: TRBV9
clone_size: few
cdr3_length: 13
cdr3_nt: TGTGCCAGCAGCGTAGGAGGCCAGCAGCCCCAGCATTTT
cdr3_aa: CASSVGGQQPQHF

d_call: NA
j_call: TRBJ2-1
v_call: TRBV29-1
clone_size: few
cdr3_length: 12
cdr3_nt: TGCAGCACCCGGGAAGGGTACAATGAGCAGTTCTTC
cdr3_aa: CSTREGYNEQFF

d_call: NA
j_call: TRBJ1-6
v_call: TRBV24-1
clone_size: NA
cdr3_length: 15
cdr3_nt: TGTGCCACCAGCCCAGGGAGCTCCTATAATTCACCCCTCCACTTT
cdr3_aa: CATSPGSSYNSPLHF

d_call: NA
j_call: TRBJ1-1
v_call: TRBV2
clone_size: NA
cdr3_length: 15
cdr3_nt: TGTGCCAGCAGTGAACAGGGGACACCTTATACTGAAGCTTTCTTT
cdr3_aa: CASSEQGTPYTEAFF

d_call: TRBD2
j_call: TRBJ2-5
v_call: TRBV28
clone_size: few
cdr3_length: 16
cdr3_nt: TGTGCCAGCAGTCCGACTAGCGGGGGAGCCCGAGAGACCCAGTACTTC
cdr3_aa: CASSPTSGGARETQYF

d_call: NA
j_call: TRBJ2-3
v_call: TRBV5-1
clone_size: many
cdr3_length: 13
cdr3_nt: TGCGCCAGCAGTCCCGAGGGGGCAGATACGCAGTATTTT
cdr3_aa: CASSPEGADTQYF

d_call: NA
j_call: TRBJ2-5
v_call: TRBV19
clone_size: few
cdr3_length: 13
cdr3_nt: TGTGCCAGTAGAGGGGACCACCAAGAGACCCAGTACTTC
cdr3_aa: CASRGDHQETQYF

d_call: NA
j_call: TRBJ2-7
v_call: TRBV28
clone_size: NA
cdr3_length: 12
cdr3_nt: TGTGCCAGCAGTTCACAGGGTAACGAGCAGTACTTC
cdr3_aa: CASSSQGNEQYF

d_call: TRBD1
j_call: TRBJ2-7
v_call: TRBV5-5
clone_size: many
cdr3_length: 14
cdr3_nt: TGTGCCAGCAGCCGGGGGCAGGGGGCTTACGAGCAGTACTTC
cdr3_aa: CASSRGQGAYEQYF

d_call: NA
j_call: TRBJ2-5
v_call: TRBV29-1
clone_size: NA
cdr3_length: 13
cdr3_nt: TGCAGCGTTGGAGGGGCGCTAGGAGAGACCCAGTACTTC
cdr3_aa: CSVGGALGETQYF

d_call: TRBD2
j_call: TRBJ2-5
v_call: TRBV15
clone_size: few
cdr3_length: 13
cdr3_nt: TGTGCCACCAGCGGGGGGGTCAGCGAGACCCAGTACTTC
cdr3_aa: CATSGGVSETQYF

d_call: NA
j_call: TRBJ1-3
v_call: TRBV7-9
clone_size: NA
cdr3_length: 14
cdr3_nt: TGTGCCAGCAGCCAAAAGTCCTCTGGAAACACCATATATTTT
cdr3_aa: CASSQKSSGNTIYF

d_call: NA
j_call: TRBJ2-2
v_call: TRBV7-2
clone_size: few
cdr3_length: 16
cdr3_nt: TGTGCCAGCAGCTTACTCCATTCGACGGGCACCGGGGAGCTGTTTTTT
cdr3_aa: CASSLLHSTGTGELFF

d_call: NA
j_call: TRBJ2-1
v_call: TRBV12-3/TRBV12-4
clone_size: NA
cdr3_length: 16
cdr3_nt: TGTGCCAGCAGTTTAAGGGGGGACCGAGCCTACAATGAGCAGTTCTTC
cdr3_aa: CASSLRGDRAYNEQFF

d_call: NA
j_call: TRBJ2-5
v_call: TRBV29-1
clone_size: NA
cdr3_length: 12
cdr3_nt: TGCAGTACGTTAGGGGCCAGGGAGACCCAGTACTTC
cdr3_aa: CSTLGARETQYF

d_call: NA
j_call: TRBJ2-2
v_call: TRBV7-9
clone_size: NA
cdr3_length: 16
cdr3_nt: TGTGCCAGCAGCTCTTCAGGGGACGGCAACACCGGGGAGCTGTTTTTT
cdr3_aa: CASSSSGDGNTGELFF

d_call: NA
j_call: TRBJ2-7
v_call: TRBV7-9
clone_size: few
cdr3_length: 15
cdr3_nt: TGTGCCAGCGGAAGCGCGAGGGGACCCTACTACGAGCAGTACTTC
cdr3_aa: CASGSARGPYYEQYF

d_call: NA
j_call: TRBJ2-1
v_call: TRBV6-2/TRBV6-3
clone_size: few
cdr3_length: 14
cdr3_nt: TGTGCCAGCAGTTACCGGGGACCCCCCAATGAGCAGTTCTTC
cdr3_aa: CASSYRGPPNEQFF

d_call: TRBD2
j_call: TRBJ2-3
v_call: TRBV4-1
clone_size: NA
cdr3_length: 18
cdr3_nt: TGCGCCAGTTCACCACGGGGTATTGGGGGACTATTGACAGATACGCAGTATTTT
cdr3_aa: CASSPRGIGGLLTDTQYF

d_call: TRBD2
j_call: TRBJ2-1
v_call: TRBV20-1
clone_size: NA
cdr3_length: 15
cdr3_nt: TGCAGTGCTAGAGCGCGGGGGGCGCGTAACAATGAGCAGTTCTTC
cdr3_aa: CSARARGARNNEQFF

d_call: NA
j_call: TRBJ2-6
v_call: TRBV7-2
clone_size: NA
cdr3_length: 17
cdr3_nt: TGTGCCAGCAGCGCCGACAGGTATCGGCCTGGGGCCAACGTCCTGACTTTC
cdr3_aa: CASSADRYRPGANVLTF

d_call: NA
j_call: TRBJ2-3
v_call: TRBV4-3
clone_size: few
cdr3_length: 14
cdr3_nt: TGCGCCAGCAGCCAAGATCACACCGTAGATACGCAGTATTTT
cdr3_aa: CASSQDHTVDTQYF

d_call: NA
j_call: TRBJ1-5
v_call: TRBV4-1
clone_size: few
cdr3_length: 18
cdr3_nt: TGCGCCAGCAGCCAAGCAACGGGGCCGTGGACCCTGAATCAGCCCCAGCATTTT
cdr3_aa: CASSQATGPWTLNQPQHF

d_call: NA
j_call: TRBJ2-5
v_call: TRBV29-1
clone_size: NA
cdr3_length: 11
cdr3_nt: TGCAGCGCAGGGATACGAGAGACCCAGTACTTC
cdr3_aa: CSAGIRETQYF

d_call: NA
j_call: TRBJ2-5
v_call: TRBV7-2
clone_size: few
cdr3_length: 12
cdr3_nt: TGTGCCAGCAGCACGGGACGGCAGACCCAGTACTTC
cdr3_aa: CASSTGRQTQYF

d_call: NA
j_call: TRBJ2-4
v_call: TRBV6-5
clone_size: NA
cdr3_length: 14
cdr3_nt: TGTGCCAGCAGTTACTCGGATTTCCCAAACATTCAGTACTTC
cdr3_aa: CASSYSDFPNIQYF

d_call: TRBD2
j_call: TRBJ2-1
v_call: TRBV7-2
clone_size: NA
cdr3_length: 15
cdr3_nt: TGTGCCAGCAGCAGGGGCGGGGGGGCCGGCAATGAGCAGTTCTTC
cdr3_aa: CASSRGGGAGNEQFF

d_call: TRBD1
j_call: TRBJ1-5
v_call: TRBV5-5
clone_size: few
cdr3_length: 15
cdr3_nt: TGTGCCAGCAGTTCGGACAGGGGGGGGGATCAGCCCCAGCATTTT
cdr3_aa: CASSSDRGGDQPQHF